This entry features one T cell receptor (beta chain) sequence. The target of this receptor is not known. The record has no base qualities; no much larger clone is one base away. Each collaborating institution followed its own protocols to collect whole blood in K2EDTA tubes. For TCRbeta analysis, collaborators shipped samples in one of three forms: frozen whole blood, isolated PBMCs, or DNA extracted from either of those sample types. This record comes from a study of blood T cell repertoires in COVID-19 (dated by TCRdb to the early 2020s). Context from the whole study: Samples from collaborators originated in the United States, Italy and Spain and spanned both the acute and convalescent phases of COVID-19. The prospective study material was composed of cDNA or gDNA derived from T cells, B-cell-depleted T cells, or PBMCs. Subjects who had been exposed to COVID-19, were actively infected with it, or had recovered from it provided the deeply sampled blood TCRbeta repertoires that made up the dataset. A freely available public database, intended as a resource for researchers studying the immune response to SARS-CoV-2, is where the repertoires were released. The samples were drawn from two sources: the first 160 participants of the ongoing ImmuneRACE study, and 950 to 1,500 subjects contributed by 6 global collaborators. Nearly every sample came with metadata listing a de-identified subject ID, COVID-19 status, age in years and sex. HLA class I and class II types, where available, came from metadata supplied by the sample provider rather than from assay-based typing. Broader findings and caveats from the paper: The amount of clinical and demographic metadata varied by source and participant and was provided uncurated.

From the cysteine up to the phenylalanine, the CDR3 has a length of 18 residues. The sequence is cut down to CDR3 DNA, 54 bases in frame from base 1. As encoded in the germline V gene, CDR1 is SGHTA while CDR2 is FQGTGA. V trim: 1 base; J trim: 3 bases; unmatched bases: 15. The immunoSEQ Assay, a bias-controlled multiplex PCR, was used to amplify TCRbeta CDR3 regions from genomic DNA. Processing in the source paper ran as follows. The number of nucleated cells in each sample was estimated from the amplification of reference gene primers within the assay. To quantify the absolute abundance of each unique TCRbeta CDR3 rearrangement, sequence reads were collapsed and filtered. For each sample, productive Simpson clonality was calculated as the square root of Simpson's diversity index across productive rearrangements. TCRdb provides this immuneACCESS table in a form limited to in-frame rearrangements. Some clones are lacking; in checked studies, under half of them reflect an unresolved V gene, and why the rest are absent is not known. That table supplies the V and J calls and clone size; D and trimming were determined from the DNA. In this sample the table shows tens of thousands of clones, 81% of which occur a single time. The ten largest clones capture 25% to 35% of the sample.

The clonotype originates from a man at least 80 years old with active or convalescent COVID-19. The rearrangement combines TRBV7-3 with TRBJ2-7, with TRBD2 identical over 7 junction bases. The sequenced sample was peripheral blood. The CDR3 reads CASSLNGARGSVGYEQYF. The nucleotide sequence is given as TGTGCCAGCAGCTTAAACGGCGCTCGCGGGAGTGTCGGCTACGAGCAGTACTTC.